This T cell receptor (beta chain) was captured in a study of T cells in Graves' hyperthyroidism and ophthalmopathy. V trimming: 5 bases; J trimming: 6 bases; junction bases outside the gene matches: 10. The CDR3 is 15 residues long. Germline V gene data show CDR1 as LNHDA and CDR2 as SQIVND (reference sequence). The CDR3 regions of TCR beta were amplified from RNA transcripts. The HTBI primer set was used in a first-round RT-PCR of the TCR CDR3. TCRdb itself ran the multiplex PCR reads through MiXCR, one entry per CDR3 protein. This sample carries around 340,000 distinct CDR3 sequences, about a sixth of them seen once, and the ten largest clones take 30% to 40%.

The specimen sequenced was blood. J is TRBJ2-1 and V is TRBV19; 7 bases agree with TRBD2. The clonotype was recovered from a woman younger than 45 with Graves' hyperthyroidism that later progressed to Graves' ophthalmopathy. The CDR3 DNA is TGTGCCAGTAGTCCCTTGGCGGGAGCGTTCAATGAGCAGTTCTTC. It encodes CASSPLAGAFNEQFF. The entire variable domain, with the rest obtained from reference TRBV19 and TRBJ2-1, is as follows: DGGITQSPKYLFRKEGQNVTLSCEQNLNHDAMYWYRQDPGQGLRLIYYSQIVNDFQKGDIAEGYSVSREKKESFPLTVTSAQKNPTAFYLCASSPLAGAFNEQFFGPGTRLTVL.